This TCR beta chain was captured by sequencing in a study of blood T cell repertoires in COVID-19. Study-wide context: The United States, Italy and Spain were the sources of the acute and convalescent COVID-19 samples. From T cells, B-cell-depleted T cells, or PBMCs came the material, which was cDNA or gDNA.

CDR1 and CDR2 (germline): MNHEY, SVGAGI. V dropped 0 bases and J dropped 12 bases, with 20 bases sitting between them. The CDR3 has 15 amino acids. Authors' data handling: Using reference gene primer amplification, nucleated cell counts were estimated. Sequenced by immunoSEQ multiplex PCR; TCRdb stores in-frame clones only, minus some. D and trimming come from the DNA, and the V and J calls and clone size come from that table. Altogether some 200,000 clones are present, about 79% being singletons, with the ten largest covering 1.2% to 1.5%. The sequence was obtained from a woman between 40 and 55 years old who had recovered from COVID-19. The material sequenced was peripheral blood. The V call is TRBV6-5, the J call TRBJ1-2; possibly TRBD1 for D (5 bases). CDR3 DNA sequence: TGTGCCAGCAGTTACTCGCATTCGGGCAGCTGGACAAACACCTTC. Protein product: CASSYSHSGSWTNTF.